This T cell receptor beta chain was captured in a study of regulatory T cells in long-lasting Graves disease. Germline V gene lookup returns CDR1 SQVTM and CDR2 ANQGSEA. After removal of 7 bases from V and 7 bases from J, the junction contained 10 bases not matched to a gene. This CDR3 is built from 14 residues. Time point of the sample: newly diagnosed GD, antithyroid drugs for less than 3 months. Construction of the TCR library relied on RNA isolated from PBMCs. American Thyroid Association guidelines served as the basis for diagnosing Graves' disease. The EDTA tubes were filled with around 9.2 milliliters of drawn peripheral blood. This clonotype was seen repeatedly, ten times or more. Library construction for TCR beta used iRepertoire HTBI primers and Arm-PCR of CDR3 regions. TCRdb re-called the multiplex PCR reads through MiXCR, storing one row per CDR3 protein. The table lists around 480,000 distinct CDR3 sequences, 15% to 20% of them singletons.

The sample was also linked to a second study, of T cells in Graves' hyperthyroidism and ophthalmopathy. That source notes: TCR CDR3 underwent first-round RT-PCR with the HTBI primer set. Peripheral blood also featured most of the thyroid clonotypes expanded above 0.001.

The sequence was collected from a man aged 40-49 years with Graves disease. This specimen was peripheral blood mononuclear cells (PBMCs), taken at new diagnosis, from a patient treated with antithyroid drugs. This rearrangement joins TRBV29-1 to TRBJ2-2, with 9 bases matching TRBD2. In DNA form, the CDR3 reads TGCAGCGCCGGGGGTAGCGGGAGTGTCGGGGAGCTGTTTTTT. Its protein is CSAGGSGSVGELFF.